This entry is about one T cell receptor (beta chain). Its antigen is unidentified. The donors were in the approximately 120-subject validation cohort; that cohort was separate from the roughly 700-subject first cohort. The data derive from a study of cytomegalovirus exposure and HLA in healthy donors. Study-level points and caveats: Reports credit the classifier with highly specific, highly sensitive diagnosis of cytomegalovirus status. Investigators reported 164 TCR beta chains as tied to cytomegalovirus. Many donors shared some public TCRs, even though most TCR sequences were rare.

Per germline, CDR1 MDHEN and CDR2 SYDVKM. The V gene lost 4 bases and the J gene lost 2 bases, with 6 bases spanning the gap. CDR3 length: 12 residues. Using immunoSEQ multiplex PCR, the repertoire was profiled, and TCRdb retains in-frame clones only, with some absent. This sample yields about 66,000 clones, of which around 97% are seen a single time; around 1.6% belongs to the top ten. What was sequenced was PBMCs. This TCR came from a woman between 18 and 30 years old in good health and CMV-seropositive. The rearrangement uses TRBV28 and TRBJ2-7; D remains ambiguous. The CDR3 nucleotides are TGTGCCAGCAGTTCCTTTACCTACGAGCAGTACTTC. This codes for CASSSFTYEQYF.